The 8 T cell receptor beta chains below come from one sample, sequenced in a study of shared clonotypes between healthy human individuals. Assay: immunoSEQ multiplex PCR; the TCRdb copy retains only in-frame clones and omits some. The sample consists of over 1.4 million clones, approximately 96% of them appearing once. Sequences were obtained from naive CD4+ T cells sorted from blood. Subset: CD45RA+ positively selected. All receptors derive from a man aged 25 to 40 in good health.

The chain has TRBV2 and TRBJ2-7, with D unclear. In germline, CDR1 is SNHLY, CDR2 FYNNEI. The V gene lost 8 bases and the J gene lost 1 base, with 9 bases spanning the gap. This CDR3 region has 12 residues. The CDR3 sequence: CASLARSYEQYF. The DNA of the CDR3 is TGTGCCAGCCTGGCAAGATCCTACGAGCAGTACTTC.

The rearrangement uses TRBV5-1 and TRBJ1-1; 8 positions agree with TRBD1. This CDR3 has 16 residues. V gave up 3 bases and J gave up 4 bases; unmatched junction bases: 11. Germline V gives CDR1 SGHRS, CDR2 YFSETQ. The CDR3 region has the DNA TGCGCCAGCAGCTCGACCCCAGGGGGCTCGGGCACTGAAGCTTTCTTT. Protein: CASSSTPGGSGTEAFF.

This clone was seen once. The rearrangement uses TRBV6-5 and TRBJ1-1, with D possibly matching TRBD1 (6 bases). V lost 2 bases, J lost 5 bases, and 15 bases lay in between. Germline CDR1 is MNHEY and CDR2 is SVGAGI. The CDR3 contains 15 residues. The CDR3 sequence: CASSYDNTGSTEAFF. The CDR3 DNA follows: TGTGCCAGCAGTTACGATAACACAGGGAGTACTGAAGCTTTCTTT.

The chain links TRBV19 to TRBJ2-3; 7 bases line up with TRBD1. Germline CDR1 and CDR2: LNHDA and SQIVND (reference sequence). V lost 3 bases and J lost 1; bases outside the gene matches: 7. The CDR3 runs 16 residues. CDR3 region: CASSIYRQGGTDTQYF. CDR3 sequence (DNA): TGTGCCAGTAGTATCTATCGACAGGGAGGCACAGATACGCAGTATTTT.

In this sample, this clone turned up a few times. The rearrangement uses TRBV2 and TRBJ1-3; D possibly corresponds to TRBD1 (6 bases). With 5 bases removed from V and 0 bases from J, the gap between germline ends came to 14 bases. Looked up from germline, CDR1 is SNHLY and CDR2 is FYNNEI. This CDR3 spans 16 amino acids. The CDR3 spells CASSLDSPSSGNTIYF. In nucleotides, the CDR3 is TGTGCCAGCAGTCTGGACAGTCCCAGCTCTGGAAACACCATATATTTT.

This rearrangement joins TRBV5-5 to TRBJ2-3; 10 bases line up with TRBD2. CDR3 length: 16 residues. The V gene's germline CDR1 is SGHKS and CDR2 YYEKEE (reference sequence). Trimming at V came to 4 bases and at J to 0 bases, leaving 5 bases not matched to a gene. CDR3 sequence (DNA): TGTGCCAGCAGCCCCGGACTAGCGGCTAGCACAGATACGCAGTATTTT. Its translation: CASSPGLAASTDTQYF.

For this clone: Other DNA sequences of this sample code for an identical CDR3. The chain links TRBV20-1 to TRBJ2-5; D gene ambiguous. Germline-derived CDR1 and CDR2 are DFQATT and SNEGSKA (reference sequence). The CDR3 consists of 10 residues. V was pared by 6 bases and J by 5 bases, with 7 bases between. This CDR3 reads CSAAEETQYF. In DNA, the CDR3 is TGCAGTGCGGCGGAGGAGACCCAGTACTTC.

The table lists this clone with a count of one. Other DNA sequences in the sample encode the same CDR3. The chain is built from TRBV11-3 and TRBJ2-5; TRBD2 matches at 7 bases. This CDR3 is 13 amino acids long. Germline CDR1 SGHNT, CDR2 YENEEA. V lost 5 bases, J lost 5 bases, and 5 bases stayed unmatched. In nucleotides, the CDR3 is TGTGCCAGCAGCCCCGGGGGAGGGGAGACCCAGTACTTC. Encoded protein: CASSPGGGETQYF.